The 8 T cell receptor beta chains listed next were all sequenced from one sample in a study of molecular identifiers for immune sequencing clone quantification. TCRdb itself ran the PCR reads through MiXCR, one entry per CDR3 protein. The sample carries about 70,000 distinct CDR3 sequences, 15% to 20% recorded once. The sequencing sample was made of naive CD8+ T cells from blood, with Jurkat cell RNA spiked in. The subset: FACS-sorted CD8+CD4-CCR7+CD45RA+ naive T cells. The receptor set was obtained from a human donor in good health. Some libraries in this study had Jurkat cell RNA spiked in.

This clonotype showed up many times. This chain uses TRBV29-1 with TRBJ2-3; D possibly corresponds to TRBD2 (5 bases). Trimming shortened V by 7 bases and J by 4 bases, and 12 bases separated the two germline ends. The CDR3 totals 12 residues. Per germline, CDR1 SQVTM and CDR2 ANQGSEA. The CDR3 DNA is TGCAGCGCTTTAGGACTCGCAGATACGCAGTATTTT. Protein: CSALGLADTQYF.

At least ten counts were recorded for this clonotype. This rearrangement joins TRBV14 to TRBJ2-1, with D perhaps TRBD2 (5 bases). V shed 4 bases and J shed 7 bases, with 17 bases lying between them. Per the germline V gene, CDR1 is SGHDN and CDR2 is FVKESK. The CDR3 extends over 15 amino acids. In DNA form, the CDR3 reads TGTGCCAGCAGCCTAAGTATAGGGCCGGGGAATGAGCAGTTCTTC. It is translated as CASSLSIGPGNEQFF.

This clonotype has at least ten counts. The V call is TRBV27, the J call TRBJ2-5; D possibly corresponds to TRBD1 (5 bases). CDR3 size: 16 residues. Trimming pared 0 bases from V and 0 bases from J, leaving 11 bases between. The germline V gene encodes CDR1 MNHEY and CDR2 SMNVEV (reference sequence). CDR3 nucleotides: TGTGCCAGCAGTTTATCGGTTGGGGCGAACCAAGAGACCCAGTACTTC. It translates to CASSLSVGANQETQYF.

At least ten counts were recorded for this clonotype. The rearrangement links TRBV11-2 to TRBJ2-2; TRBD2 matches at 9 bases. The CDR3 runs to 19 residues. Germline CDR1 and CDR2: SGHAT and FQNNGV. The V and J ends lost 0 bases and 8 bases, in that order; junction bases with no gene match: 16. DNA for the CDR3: TGTGCCAGCAGCTTAGATCCCGAATGGCGGGAGGGCCGATATGGGGAGCTGTTTTTT. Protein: CASSLDPEWREGRYGELFF.

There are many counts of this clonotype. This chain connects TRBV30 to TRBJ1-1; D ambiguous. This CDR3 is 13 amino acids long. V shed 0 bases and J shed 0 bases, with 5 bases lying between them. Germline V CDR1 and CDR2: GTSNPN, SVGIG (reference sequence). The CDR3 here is CAWSVVLNTEAFF. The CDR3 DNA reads TGTGCCTGGAGTGTTGTCCTGAACACTGAAGCTTTCTTT.

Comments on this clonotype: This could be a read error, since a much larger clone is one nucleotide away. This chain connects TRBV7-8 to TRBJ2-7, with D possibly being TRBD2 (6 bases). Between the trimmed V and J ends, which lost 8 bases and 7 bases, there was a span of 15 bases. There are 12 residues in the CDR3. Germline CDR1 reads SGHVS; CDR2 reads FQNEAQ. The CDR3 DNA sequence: TGTGCCAGCCGCGGGGCGGAAGATGAGCAGTACTTC. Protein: CASRGAEDEQYF.

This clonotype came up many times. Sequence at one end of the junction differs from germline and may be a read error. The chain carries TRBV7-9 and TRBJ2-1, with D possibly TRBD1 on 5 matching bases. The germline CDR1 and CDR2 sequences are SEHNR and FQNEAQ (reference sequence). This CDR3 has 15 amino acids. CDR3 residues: CASRLGQNPYNEQFF. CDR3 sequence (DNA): TGTGCCAGCAGGTTAGGACAAAACCCCTACAATGAGCAGTTCTTC.

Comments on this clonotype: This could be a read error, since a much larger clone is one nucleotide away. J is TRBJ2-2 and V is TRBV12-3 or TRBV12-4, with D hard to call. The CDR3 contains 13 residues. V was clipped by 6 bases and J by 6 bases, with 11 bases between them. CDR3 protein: CASSPWWAGELFF. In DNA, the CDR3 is TGTGCCAGCAGCCCCTGGTGGGCCGGGGAGCTGTTTTTT.